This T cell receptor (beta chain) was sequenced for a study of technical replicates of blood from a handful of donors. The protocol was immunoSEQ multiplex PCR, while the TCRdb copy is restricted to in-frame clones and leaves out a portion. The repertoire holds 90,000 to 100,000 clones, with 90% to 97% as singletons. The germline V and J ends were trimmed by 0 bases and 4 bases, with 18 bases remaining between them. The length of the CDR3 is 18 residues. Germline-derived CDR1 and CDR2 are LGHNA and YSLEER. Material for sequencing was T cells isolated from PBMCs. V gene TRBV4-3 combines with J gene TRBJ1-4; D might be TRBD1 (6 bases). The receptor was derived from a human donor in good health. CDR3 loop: CASSQELFYREGNEKLFF. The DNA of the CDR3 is TGCGCCAGCAGCCAAGAACTTTTTTACAGGGAGGGTAATGAAAAACTGTTTTTT.